Listed here are 15 T cell receptor beta chains from one sample, sequenced in a study of CD8+CD57+ T cells in acquired aplastic anemia. TCR beta VDJ and CDR3 were profiled, and genomic DNA was the template. TCRdb used MiXCR to reprocess the reads, holding one entry per CDR3 protein. The sample has about 190,000 distinct CDR3 sequences, 54% seen once; the top ten hold approximately 15%. The sequenced sample consisted of sorted CD4+, CD8+, or CD8+CD57+ T cells (not recorded which) from PBMCs. Receptors originate from a human donor in good health, serving as a control.

Remarks on this clonotype: This may be a read error: a much more frequent sequence differs by one nucleotide. V gene TRBV12-3 or TRBV12-4 combines with J gene TRBJ1-2; D possibly corresponds to TRBD1 (5 bases). CDR3 length equals 15 residues. V lost 5 bases, J lost 1 base, and 14 bases lay in between. This chain's CDR3 is CASSKAGRLNYGYTF. CDR3 coding DNA: TGTGCCAGCAGTAAGGCAGGGAGGCTTAACTATGGCTACACCTTC.

At least ten counts were recorded for this clonotype. This chain connects TRBV12-3 or TRBV12-4 to TRBJ1-4, with 7 bases lining up with TRBD1. The J segment lost 7 bases and the V segment lost 2 bases, leaving 10 bases of the junction unmatched. CDR3 length equals 16 residues. The CDR3 spells CASSLTTGTGIEKLFF. CDR3 in DNA: TGTGCCAGCAGTTTAACGACAGGGACCGGAATTGAAAAACTGTTTTTT.

This clonotype was found many times. This chain uses TRBV6-2 or TRBV6-3 with TRBJ2-1, with 8 bases fitting TRBD2. V lost 4 bases to trimming and J lost 14 bases; unmatched junction nucleotides: 4. CDR3 length: 11 amino acids. Looked up from germline, CDR1 is MNHEY and CDR2 is SVGEGT. The chain's CDR3 is CASSLRGAKFF. The DNA for the CDR3 is TGTGCCAGCAGTTTGCGGGGGGCTAAGTTCTTC.

With respect to this clonotype: Since a much larger clone is just one base distant, this may be a read error. The V and J genes are TRBV30 and TRBJ2-3; D is undetermined. CDR1 is GTSNPN and CDR2 is SVGIG in the germline V gene (reference sequence). The CDR3 contains 12 residues. The CDR3, as DNA: TGTGCCCGGAGTGTACAGCTGGATACGCAGTATTTT. It yields the protein CARSVQLDTQYF.

This clonotype showed up many times. The chain recombines TRBV14 with TRBJ1-5; tentatively, D is TRBD1 (5 bases). Trimming pared 4 bases from V and 6 bases from J, leaving 16 bases between. The germline V gene encodes CDR1 SGHDN and CDR2 FVKESK. This CDR3 comprises 15 residues. CDR3: CASSPPGSQGQPQHF. CDR3 DNA: TGTGCCAGCAGCCCTCCGGGTAGTCAGGGTCAGCCCCAGCATTTT.

This rearrangement joins TRBV7-2 to TRBJ2-7; TRBD1 matches at 11 bases. This CDR3 is 14 amino acids long. The V and J ends lost 6 bases and 5 bases, in that order; junction bases with no gene match: 6. Germline lookup yields CDR1 SGHTA and CDR2 FQGNSA. The CDR3 DNA reads as TGTGCCAGCAGTGACGGACAGGGGGCGAACGAGCAGTACTTC. Translated, it gives CASSDGQGANEQYF.

The rearrangement uses TRBV7-6 and TRBJ2-5; 11 nucleotides agree with TRBD2. The germline V gene has CDR1 SGHVS and CDR2 FNYEAQ. With 3 bases clipped from V and 3 bases from J, the junction kept 6 bases outside the gene matches. This CDR3 region has 16 residues. The CDR3 sequence: CASSLGASGGKETQYF. The CDR3 DNA reads as TGTGCCAGCAGCTTGGGCGCTAGCGGGGGGAAAGAGACCCAGTACTTC.

The J gene is TRBJ2-7, the V gene TRBV18; 7 bases fit TRBD1. J lost 7 bases, V lost 3 bases, and 9 bases had no gene match. This CDR3 contains 14 residues. Per the germline V gene, CDR1 is KGHSH and CDR2 is LQKENI. The CDR3 reads CASSPSTGVGEQYF. The CDR3 DNA is TGTGCCAGCTCACCTAGCACAGGGGTGGGAGAGCAGTACTTC.

This clonotype has just a few counts. The chain couples TRBV19 to TRBJ1-1; D might be TRBD1 (6 bases). The CDR3 sequence is 13 residues long. Germline V lookup: CDR1 LNHDA, CDR2 SQIVND (reference sequence). Trimming took off 2 bases at V and 6 bases at J, with 10 bases between the two ends. The chain's CDR3 is CASSIRGAAEAFF. CDR3 DNA sequence: TGTGCCAGTAGTATACGGGGGGCCGCTGAAGCTTTCTTT.

Remarks on this clonotype: The DNA is omitted, as the CDR3 cannot be located on it reliably, and the CDR3 follows TCRdb's listing. The V gene is TRBV10-3, the J gene TRBJ1-1. Germline CDR1 and CDR2: ENHRY and SYGVKD. The CDR3 is 15 amino acids in total, end residues counted. Here the CDR3 reads CAICSASRLYTEAFF.

This chain links TRBV20-1 with TRBJ2-1; D remains unclear. Per germline, CDR1 DFQATT and CDR2 SNEGSKA (reference sequence). CDR3 size: 12 residues. Deletions cut 0 bases from V and 8 bases from J, with 8 bases between. For the CDR3, the DNA is TGCAGTGCTAGAGATTGGGCATATGAGCAGTTCTTC. This encodes CSARDWAYEQFF.

This clonotype was counted at least ten times. CDR3: CASSMSAAGGGLETQYF. The DNA of the CDR3 is TGCGCCAGCAGCATGAGCGCCGCGGGGGGCGGGTTGGAGACCCAGTACTTC. The chain couples TRBV5-1 to TRBJ2-5, with 8 bases lining up with TRBD2. CDR1 is SGHRS, CDR2 YFSETQ, per germline. This CDR3 is built from 17 residues. Trimming at V came to 4 bases and at J to 5 bases, leaving 16 bases not matched to a gene.

This clonotype was found a few times. The chain combines TRBV4-3 with TRBJ1-6, with D unclear. The CDR3 loop spans 16 amino acids. The V end lost 0 bases, the J end lost 0 bases, and 6 bases lay between the germline ends. The germline V gene encodes CDR1 LGHNA and CDR2 YSLEER. Here the CDR3 DNA reads TGCGCCAGCAGCCAAGATTACAACTCCTATAATTCACCCCTCCACTTT. Translation: CASSQDYNSYNSPLHF.

The chain has TRBV29-1 and TRBJ2-1; TRBD1 matches 11 bases. This CDR3 contains 13 residues. V shed 4 bases and J 7 bases; nucleotides not matched to a gene: 3. The germline CDR1 and CDR2 sequences are SQVTM and ANQGSEA. The CDR3 DNA reads TGCAGCGTTGGAGGGACAGGGGGAAATGAGCAGTTCTTC. Its protein is CSVGGTGGNEQFF.

The chain uses TRBV4-3 and TRBJ1-1; tentatively, D is TRBD1 (5 bases). Germline CDR1 reads LGHNA; CDR2 reads YSLEER. V lost 5 bases to trimming and J lost 9 bases, with 28 bases between them. This CDR3 has 17 residues. The CDR3 nucleotides are TGCGCCAGCAGCTTCGGGACTAGCGCCCCCGGGGGAGGGAAAGCTTTCTTT. It is translated as CASSFGTSAPGGGKAFF.